This is a list of T cell receptor beta chains from one sample in a study of control samples from healthy donors and cancer patients. The table came from immunoSEQ multiplex PCR; TCRdb's copy has only in-frame clones and leaves some out. The sample carries 90,000 or so clones, roughly 89% recorded once. What was sequenced was blood. Source of these receptors: a woman aged 60-70 years in good health. CDR3s leave out the opening cysteine and the closing phenylalanine or tryptophan.

v_call | cdr3_aa
TRBV3-1/TRBV3-2 | ASSSPPSYNEQF
TRBV29-1 | SGRTGDGVNTEAF
TRBV5-1 | ASSLARGDTQY
TRBV7-9 | ASSLAVASGGLYNEQF
TRBV7-9 | ASSDRGVYEQY
TRBV28 | ASSSEGRLVKGGYT
TRBV7-2 | ASRPGGTTGELF
TRBV6-5 | ASSWEAGPDTQY
TRBV11-3 | ASRTGDDNTGELF
TRBV20-1 | SVKIPPEAF
TRBV7-5 | ARSSPRRQGFRSYNSPLH
TRBV10-3 | AIRRDGSTDTQY
TRBV5-1 | ASSLEGGGNQPQH
TRBV29-1 | SVRRPNTDTQY
TRBV7-6 | ASSPAPGQGNQPQH
TRBV19 | ASSTHISSSYNEQF
TRBV28 | ASRSTYEQY
TRBV5-1 | ASSPSSILQAQSYGYT
TRBV7-2 | ASSRQGESGYT
TRBV10-2 | ASSESSQSYGYT
TRBV6-1 | ASTEQGATTEAF
TRBV3-1/TRBV3-2 | ASSLGTTDTQY
TRBV20-1 | SASTGSWNEKLF
TRBV5-1 | ASSLAGYYGYT
TRBV5-1 | ASRPGTVLNSPLH
TRBV9 | ASSQPTENNEQF
TRBV10-3 | AISESGNGYT
TRBV11-2 | ASSPLRGRGYGYT
TRBV7-9 | ASSYRVDLETQY
TRBV5-1 | ASSQDRSSSGNTIY
TRBV4-2 | ASSQDSKADTQY
TRBV7-2 | ASSSRPGETQY
TRBV2 | ASRAANRDQPQH
TRBV9 | ASSVGGGQGYGYT
TRBV4-1 | ASSQVGRANQPQH
TRBV5-1 | ASSLEPSPYNEQF
TRBV4-2 | ASSQDVGLQETQY
TRBV24-1 | ASLGDRAPMDQPQH
TRBV7-2 | ASSQPRTAGGTEAF
TRBV9 | ASSTRTSGGVDTQY
TRBV6-5 | ASSYSNRGLTPLH
TRBV6-2/TRBV6-3 | ASSSGGATDTQY
TRBV11-2 | ASSLRRGDSTGELF
TRBV5-1 | ASSLGPQGNNSPLH
TRBV21-1 | ASSKDEGADTQY
TRBV6-5 | ASSYEGAYGYT
TRBV2 | ASSQLLATEAF
TRBV6-5 | ASRHAGELF
TRBV6-5 | ASRGGLAGWVEQF
TRBV10-1 | ASSSGTGELF
TRBV4-2 | ASRRPGQLDSPLH
TRBV7-2 | ASSFRGGTGATGELF
TRBV5-4 | ASSLALWPSMGQF
TRBV5-1 | ASSSNSGTGRSNTQY
TRBV2 | ASSPGSANSPLH